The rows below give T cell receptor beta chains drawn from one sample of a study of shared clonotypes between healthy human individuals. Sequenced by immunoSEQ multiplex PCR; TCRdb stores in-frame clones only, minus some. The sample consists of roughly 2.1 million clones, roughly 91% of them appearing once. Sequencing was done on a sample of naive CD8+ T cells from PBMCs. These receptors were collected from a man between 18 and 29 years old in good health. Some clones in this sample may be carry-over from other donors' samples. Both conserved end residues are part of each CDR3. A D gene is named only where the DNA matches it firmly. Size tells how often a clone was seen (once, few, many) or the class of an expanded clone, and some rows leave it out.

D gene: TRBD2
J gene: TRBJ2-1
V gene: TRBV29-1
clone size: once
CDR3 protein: CSVEERTSSLIRSSYNEQFF
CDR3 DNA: TGCAGCGTTGAAGAGCGGACTAGCTCCCTAATCCGCAGCTCCTACAATGAGCAGTTCTTC

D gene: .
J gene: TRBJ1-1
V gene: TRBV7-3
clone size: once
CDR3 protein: CASSLNPNGGAFF
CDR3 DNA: TGTGCCAGCAGCTTAAACCCCAACGGCGGGGCTTTCTTT

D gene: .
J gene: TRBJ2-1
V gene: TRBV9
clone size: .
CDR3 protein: CASSAPRSGSKNEQFF
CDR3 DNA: TGTGCCAGCAGCGCCCCGCGGAGCGGATCCAAAAATGAGCAGTTCTTC

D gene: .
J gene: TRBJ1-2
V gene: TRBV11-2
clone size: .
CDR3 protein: CASSPGGPDGYTF
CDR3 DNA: TGTGCCAGCAGCCCCGGAGGCCCTGATGGCTACACCTTC

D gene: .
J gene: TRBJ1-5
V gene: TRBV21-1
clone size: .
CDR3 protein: CASSTRIRTEASGPQHF
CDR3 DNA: TGTGCCAGCAGCACACGAATCAGGACGGAGGCGAGCGGGCCCCAGCATTTT

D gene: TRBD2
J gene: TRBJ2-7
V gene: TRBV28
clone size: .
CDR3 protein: CASSFGLAGFYEQYF
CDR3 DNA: TGTGCCAGCAGCTTTGGACTAGCGGGGTTCTACGAGCAGTACTTC

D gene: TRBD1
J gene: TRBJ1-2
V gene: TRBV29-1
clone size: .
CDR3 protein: CSGLQGAEGYTF
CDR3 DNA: TGCAGCGGTCTACAGGGGGCGGAAGGCTACACCTTC

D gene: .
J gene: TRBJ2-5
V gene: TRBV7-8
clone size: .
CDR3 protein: CASSLAAMNQETQYF
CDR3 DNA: TGTGCCAGCAGCTTAGCAGCTATGAACCAAGAGACCCAGTACTTC

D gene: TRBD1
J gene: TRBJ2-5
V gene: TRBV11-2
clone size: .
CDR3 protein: CASSLFRTGGGETQYF
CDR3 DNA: TGTGCCAGCAGCTTGTTTCGGACAGGGGGCGGCGAGACCCAGTACTTC

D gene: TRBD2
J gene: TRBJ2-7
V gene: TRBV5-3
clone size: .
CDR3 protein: CARKRGSPTSGRAMRGEQYF
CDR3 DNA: TGTGCCAGAAAACGGGGGAGCCCGACTAGCGGGAGGGCCATGCGGGGAGAGCAGTACTTC

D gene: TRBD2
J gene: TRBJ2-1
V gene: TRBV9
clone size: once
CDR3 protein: CASSASGTWYNEQFF
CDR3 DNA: TGTGCCAGCAGCGCTAGCGGGACCTGGTACAATGAGCAGTTCTTC

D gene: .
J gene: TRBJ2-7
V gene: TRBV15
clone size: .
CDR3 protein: CATSLMGAGNYEQYF
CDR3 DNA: TGTGCCACCAGTTTAATGGGTGCAGGAAACTACGAGCAGTACTTC

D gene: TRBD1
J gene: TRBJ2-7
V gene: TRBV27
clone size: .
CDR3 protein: CASSISTTGSYEQYF
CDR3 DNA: TGTGCCAGCAGTATATCAACGACAGGGTCCTACGAGCAGTACTTC

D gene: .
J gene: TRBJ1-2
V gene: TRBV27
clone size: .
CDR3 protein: CASSSAGERAYGYTF
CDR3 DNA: TGTGCCAGCAGTTCGGCGGGGGAGCGGGCCTATGGCTACACCTTC

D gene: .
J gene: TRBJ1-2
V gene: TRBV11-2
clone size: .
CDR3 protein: CASSSDGFGYTF
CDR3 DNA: TGTGCCAGCAGCTCCGACGGCTTTGGCTACACCTTC

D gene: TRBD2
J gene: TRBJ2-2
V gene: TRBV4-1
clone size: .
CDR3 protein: CASSALGEVPGGMAGELFF
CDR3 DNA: TGCGCCAGCAGCGCCCTAGGAGAGGTACCGGGAGGGATGGCCGGGGAGCTGTTTTTT

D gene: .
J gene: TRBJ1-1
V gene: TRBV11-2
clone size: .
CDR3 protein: CASSFGRTEAFF
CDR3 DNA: TGTGCCAGCAGCTTCGGTCGCACTGAAGCTTTCTTT

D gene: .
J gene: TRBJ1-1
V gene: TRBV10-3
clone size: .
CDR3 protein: CATRERTEAFF
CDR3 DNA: TGTGCCACTCGTGAGCGGACTGAAGCTTTCTTT

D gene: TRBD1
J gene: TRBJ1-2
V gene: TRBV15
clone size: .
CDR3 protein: CATSGSWTGGNYGYTF
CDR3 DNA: TGTGCCACCAGCGGGTCTTGGACAGGAGGGAACTATGGCTACACCTTC

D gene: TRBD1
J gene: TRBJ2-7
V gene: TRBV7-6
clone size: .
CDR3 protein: CASSPFYRDRANHEQYF
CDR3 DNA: TGTGCCAGCAGCCCATTCTATAGGGACAGGGCCAACCACGAGCAGTACTTC

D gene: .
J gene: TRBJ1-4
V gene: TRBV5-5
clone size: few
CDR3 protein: CASAKDGRSEKLFF
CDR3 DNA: TGTGCCAGCGCCAAAGACGGACGGTCAGAAAAACTGTTTTTT

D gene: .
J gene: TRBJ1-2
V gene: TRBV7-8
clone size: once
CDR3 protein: CASSERGHYGYTF
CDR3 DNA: TGTGCCAGCAGCGAACGGGGCCACTATGGCTACACCTTC

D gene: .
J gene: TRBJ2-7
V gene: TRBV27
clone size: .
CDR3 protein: CASSLAARGSSYEQYF
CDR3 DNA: TGTGCCAGCAGTTTAGCAGCTAGAGGAAGCTCCTACGAGCAGTACTTC

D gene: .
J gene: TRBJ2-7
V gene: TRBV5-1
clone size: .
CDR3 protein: CASSPSQENYEQYF
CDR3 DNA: TGCGCCAGCAGTCCCAGCCAGGAAAACTACGAGCAGTACTTC

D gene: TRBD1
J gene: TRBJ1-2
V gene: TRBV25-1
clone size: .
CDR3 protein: CASSHRQGAGGLGYTF
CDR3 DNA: TGTGCCAGCAGTCACAGACAGGGGGCCGGCGGGCTAGGCTACACCTTC

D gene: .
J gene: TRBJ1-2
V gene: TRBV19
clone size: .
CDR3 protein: CASSQGTHPGYGYTF
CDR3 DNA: TGTGCCAGTAGTCAAGGGACCCACCCGGGCTATGGCTACACCTTC

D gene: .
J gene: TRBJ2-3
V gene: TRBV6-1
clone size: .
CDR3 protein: CASSELKEGTDTQYF
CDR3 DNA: TGTGCCAGCAGTGAATTGAAGGAGGGTACAGATACGCAGTATTTT

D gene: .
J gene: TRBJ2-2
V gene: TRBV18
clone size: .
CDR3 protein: CASSPPGGSTGELFF
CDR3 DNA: TGTGCCAGCTCACCACCCGGGGGAAGCACCGGGGAGCTGTTTTTT

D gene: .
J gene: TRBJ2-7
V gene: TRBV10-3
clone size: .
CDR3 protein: CAIRSDGIYEQYF
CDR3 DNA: TGTGCCATCAGAAGCGACGGGATCTACGAGCAGTACTTC

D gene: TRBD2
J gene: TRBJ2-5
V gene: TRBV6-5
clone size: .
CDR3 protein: CASRTQTSGETQYF
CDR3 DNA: TGTGCCAGCAGGACACAGACTAGCGGGGAGACCCAGTACTTC

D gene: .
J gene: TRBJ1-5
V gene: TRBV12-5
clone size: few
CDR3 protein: CASGFGPSEPQHF
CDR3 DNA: TGTGCTAGTGGTTTCGGCCCCTCGGAGCCCCAGCATTTT

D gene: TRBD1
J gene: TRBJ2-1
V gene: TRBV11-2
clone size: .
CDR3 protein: CASSSPGHSTGDEQFF
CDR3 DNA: TGTGCCAGCAGCTCCCCTGGGCACAGTACAGGGGATGAGCAGTTCTTC

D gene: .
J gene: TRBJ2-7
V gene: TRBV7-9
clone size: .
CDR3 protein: CASSQGESYEQYF
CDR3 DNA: TGTGCCAGCAGCCAAGGAGAGTCCTACGAGCAGTACTTC